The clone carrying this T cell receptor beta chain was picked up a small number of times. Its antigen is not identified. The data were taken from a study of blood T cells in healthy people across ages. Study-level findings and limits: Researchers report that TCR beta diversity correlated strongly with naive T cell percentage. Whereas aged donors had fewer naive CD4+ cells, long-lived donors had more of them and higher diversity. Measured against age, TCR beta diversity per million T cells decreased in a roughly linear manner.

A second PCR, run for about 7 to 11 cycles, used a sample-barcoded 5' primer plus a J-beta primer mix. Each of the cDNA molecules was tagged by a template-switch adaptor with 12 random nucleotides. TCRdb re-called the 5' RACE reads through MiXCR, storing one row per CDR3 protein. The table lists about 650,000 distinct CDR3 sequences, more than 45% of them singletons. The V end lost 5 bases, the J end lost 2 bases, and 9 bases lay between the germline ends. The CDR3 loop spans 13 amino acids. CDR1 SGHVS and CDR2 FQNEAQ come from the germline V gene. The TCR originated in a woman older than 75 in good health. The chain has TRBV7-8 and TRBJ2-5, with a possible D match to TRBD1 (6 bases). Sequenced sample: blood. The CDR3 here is CASSTGQQETQYF. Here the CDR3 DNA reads TGTGCCAGCAGCACAGGACAGCAAGAGACCCAGTACTTC.